Listed below are T cell receptor beta chains from one sample, sequenced in a study of breast tumors, draining lymph nodes, adjacent tissues. TCRdb used MiXCR to reprocess the multiplex PCR reads, holding one entry per CDR3 protein. This repertoire shows more than 200,000 distinct CDR3 sequences, approximately 31% found once; its top ten account for about 1.4%. Sequencing was done on a sample of axillary lymph node tissue. All receptors derive from a female donor with breast cancer. Some clones in this sample may be carry-over from other donors' samples. Each CDR3 is given with its conserved first and last residue. Fields, in order: V gene, J gene, clone size, D gene, CDR3 protein, CDR3 DNA. A D gene is named only where the DNA matches it firmly. Not all rows give a size; the values are once, few, many and, for expanded clones, a class.

>TRBV2|TRBJ2-5|NA|NA
CASGGRETQYF
TGTGCCAGCGGGGGGCGGGAGACCCAGTACTTC
>TRBV6-4|TRBJ2-3|many|NA
CASSVDRGDTQYF
TGTGCCAGCAGCGTAGACCGCGGAGATACGCAGTATTTT
>TRBV15|TRBJ1-2|once|TRBD1
CATSRDRGIYGYTF
TGTGCCACCAGCAGAGACAGGGGGATCTATGGCTACACCTTC
>TRBV7-3|TRBJ2-2|many|TRBD1
CASSLTAGGYTGELFF
TGTGCCAGCAGCTTAACGGCAGGGGGTTACACCGGGGAGCTGTTTTTT
>TRBV15|TRBJ1-2|many|NA
CATSHAGAGGYTF
TGTGCCACCAGCCACGCGGGGGCAGGTGGCTACACCTTC
>TRBV4-1|TRBJ2-2|many|TRBD2
CASSLLTSGDTGELFF
TGCGCCAGCAGCCTCCTAACTAGCGGAGACACCGGGGAGCTGTTTTTT
>TRBV27|TRBJ2-7|many|TRBD1
CASGKQGAGVSEQYF
TGTGCCAGCGGCAAACAGGGGGCTGGAGTGAGCGAGCAGTACTTC
>TRBV20-1|TRBJ1-2|many|NA
CSAPDSRSGRRYGYTF
TGCAGTGCCCCCGACAGCCGGTCCGGCCGGCGATATGGCTACACCTTC
>TRBV6-2/TRBV6-3|TRBJ2-1|NA|TRBD2
CASSSGLAGNGQFF
TGTGCCAGCAGTTCAGGACTAGCGGGTAATGGGCAGTTCTTC
>TRBV7-8|TRBJ1-1|many|TRBD1
CASSRGQGIMNTEAFF
TGTGCCAGCAGCAGGGGACAGGGAATTATGAACACTGAAGCTTTCTTT
>TRBV5-5|TRBJ1-3|many|NA
CASSAWRRGSGNTIYF
TGTGCCAGCAGCGCTTGGCGAAGGGGCTCTGGAAACACCATATATTTT
>TRBV5-1|TRBJ1-4|many|NA
CASSVIRDETALFNEKLFF
TGCGCCAGCAGCGTTATTAGGGACGAAACTGCGCTTTTTAATGAAAAACTGTTTTTT
>TRBV2|TRBJ1-6|many|TRBD1
CASSERTGATLTRNSPLHF
TGTGCCAGCAGTGAAAGGACAGGGGCCACCTTAACGCGGAATTCACCCCTCCACTTT
>TRBV20-1|TRBJ2-1|many|TRBD1
CSARDFRGQGDYNEQFF
TGCAGTGCTAGAGATTTTAGGGGACAGGGGGACTACAATGAGCAGTTCTTC
>TRBV11-2|TRBJ2-1|many|NA
CASSLDLRSSYNEQFF
TGTGCCAGCAGCTTAGATCTCCGGAGCTCCTACAATGAGCAGTTCTTC
>TRBV7-2|TRBJ2-1|many|TRBD2
CASSSHGPLLAGGLYNEQFF
TGTGCCAGCAGCTCCCATGGGCCCCTCCTAGCGGGAGGACTATACAATGAGCAGTTCTTC
>TRBV19|TRBJ2-6|many|NA
CASTGYFSGANVLTF
TGTGCCAGTACAGGGTATTTCTCTGGGGCCAACGTCCTGACTTTC
>TRBV19|TRBJ2-6|NA|NA
CASSISAGTEAF
TGTGCCAGTAGTATTTCGGCAGGTACTGAAGCTTTC
>TRBV15|TRBJ2-1|many|TRBD2
CATSSVAGTSGKDEQFF
TGTGCCACCAGCAGTGTCGCCGGGACTAGCGGGAAGGATGAGCAGTTCTTC
>TRBV20-1|TRBJ2-3|NA|TRBD2
CSADSASGRAYTDTQYF
TGCAGTGCCGACTCGGCTAGCGGGAGGGCGTACACAGATACGCAGTATTTT
>TRBV14|TRBJ2-6|NA|NA
CASSQDRGANVLTF
TGTGCCAGCAGCCAAGACCGGGGGGCCAACGTCCTGACTTTC
>TRBV12-3/TRBV12-4|TRBJ2-5|NA|TRBD1
CASSSTGDLPKYF
TGTGCCAGCAGTTCGACAGGGGACCTCCCAAAGTACTTC
>TRBV20-1|TRBJ1-1|NA|TRBD1
CSAREISARGEAFF
TGCAGTGCTAGAGAAATTTCGGCCAGGGGGGAAGCTTTCTTT
>TRBV6-1|TRBJ2-3|few|NA
CASNPSALRSSQYF
TGTGCCAGCAACCCCTCGGCCCTGCGGTCATCGCAGTATTTT
>TRBV15|TRBJ1-4|NA|TRBD1
CAASSYNDRANEKLFF
TGTGCCGCCAGCAGTTACAACGACAGGGCTAATGAAAAACTGTTTTTT
>TRBV2|TRBJ1-2|many|NA
CASSDFTGLYGYTF
TGTGCCAGCAGTGATTTTACAGGCCTCTATGGCTACACCTTC
>TRBV5-1|TRBJ2-1|many|NA
CASRPAGASSYNEQFF
TGCGCCAGCAGACCCGCGGGCGCCAGCTCCTACAATGAGCAGTTCTTC
>TRBV2|TRBJ1-2|many|TRBD1
CASSEGALYGYTF
TGTGCCAGCAGCGAGGGGGCCCTCTATGGCTACACCTTC
>TRBV24-1|TRBJ2-4|many|NA
CATQSSNSANIQYF
TGTGCCACTCAATCCAGTAATTCGGCGAACATTCAGTACTTC
>TRBV9|TRBJ2-7|many|TRBD1
CASSPGTGGFEEQYF
TGTGCCAGCAGCCCAGGGACAGGGGGCTTTGAAGAGCAGTACTTC
>TRBV5-1|TRBJ2-7|many|NA
CASSRGGGRVPYEQYF
TGCGCCAGCAGCCGGGGTGGGGGGCGCGTCCCCTACGAGCAGTACTTC
>TRBV20-1|TRBJ2-2|NA|NA
CSAPRGSAGELFF
TGCAGTGCTCCAAGGGGGTCGGCCGGGGAGCTGTTTTTT
>TRBV29-1|TRBJ2-1|NA|TRBD2
CSVAGLVTANEQFF
TGCAGCGTTGCGGGACTAGTCACTGCTAACGAGCAGTTCTTC
>TRBV6-5|TRBJ1-4|once|TRBD1
CASRPEGQVNEKLFF
TGTGCCAGCAGACCGGAGGGACAGGTTAATGAAAAACTGTTTTTC
>TRBV6-2/TRBV6-3|TRBJ2-7|many|NA
CASSYVLMGSYEQYF
TGTGCCAGCAGTTACGTACTCATGGGCTCCTACGAGCAGTACTTC
>TRBV19|TRBJ2-6|many|TRBD1
CASSTTLLRGPSGANVLTF
TGTGCCAGTAGTACAACCTTATTGAGGGGGCCCTCTGGGGCCAACGTCCTGACTTTC
>TRBV2|TRBJ1-5|many|NA
CASSEAPQPQHF
TGTGCCAGCAGTGAAGCACCTCAGCCCCAGCATTTT